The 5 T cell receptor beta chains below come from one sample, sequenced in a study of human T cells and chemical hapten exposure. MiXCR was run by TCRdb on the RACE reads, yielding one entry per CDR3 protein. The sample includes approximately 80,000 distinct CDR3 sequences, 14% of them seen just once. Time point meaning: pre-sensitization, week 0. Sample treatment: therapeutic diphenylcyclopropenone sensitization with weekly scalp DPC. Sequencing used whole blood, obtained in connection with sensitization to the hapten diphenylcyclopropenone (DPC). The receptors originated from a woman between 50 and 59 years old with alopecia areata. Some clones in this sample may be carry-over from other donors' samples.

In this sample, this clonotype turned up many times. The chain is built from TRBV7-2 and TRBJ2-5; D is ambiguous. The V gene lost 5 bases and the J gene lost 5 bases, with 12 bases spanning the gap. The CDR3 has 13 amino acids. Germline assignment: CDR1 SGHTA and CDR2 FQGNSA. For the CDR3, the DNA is TGTGCCAGCAGCCCCCAGCGAAGGGAGACCCAGTACTTC. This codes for CASSPQRRETQYF. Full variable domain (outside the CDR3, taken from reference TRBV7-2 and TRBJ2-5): GAGVSQSPSNKVTEKGKDVELRCDPISGHTALYWYRQSLGQGLEFLIYFQGNSAPDKSGLPSDRFSAERTGGSVSTLTIQRTQQEDSAVYLCASSPQRRETQYFGPGTRLLVL.

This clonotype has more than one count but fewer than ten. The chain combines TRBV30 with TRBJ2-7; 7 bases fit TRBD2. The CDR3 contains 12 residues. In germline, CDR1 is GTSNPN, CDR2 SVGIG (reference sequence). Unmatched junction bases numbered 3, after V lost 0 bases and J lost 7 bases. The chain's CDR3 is CAWSVGRGEQYF. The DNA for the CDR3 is TGTGCCTGGAGTGTCGGGCGGGGGGAGCAGTACTTC.

In DNA form, the CDR3 reads TGTGCCAGCAACGTAGCGGGAGGGCCGCGGGAGCAGTACTTC. Encoded protein: CASNVAGGPREQYF. V gene TRBV12-3 or TRBV12-4 combines with J gene TRBJ2-7; 11 nucleotides align to TRBD2. CDR3 length equals 14 residues. V lost 7 bases and J lost 7; bases outside the gene matches: 9.

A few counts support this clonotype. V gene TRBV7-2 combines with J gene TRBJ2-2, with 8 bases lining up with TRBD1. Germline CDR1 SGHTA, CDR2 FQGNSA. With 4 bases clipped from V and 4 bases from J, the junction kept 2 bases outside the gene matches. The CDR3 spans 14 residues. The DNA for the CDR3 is TGTGCCAGCAGCTACGACAGGGGCACCGGGGAGCTGTTTTTT. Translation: CASSYDRGTGELFF. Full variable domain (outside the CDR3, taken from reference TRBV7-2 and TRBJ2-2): GAGVSQSPSNKVTEKGKDVELRCDPISGHTALYWYRQSLGQGLEFLIYFQGNSAPDKSGLPSDRFSAERTGGSVSTLTIQRTQQEDSAVYLCASSYDRGTGELFFGEGSRLTVL.

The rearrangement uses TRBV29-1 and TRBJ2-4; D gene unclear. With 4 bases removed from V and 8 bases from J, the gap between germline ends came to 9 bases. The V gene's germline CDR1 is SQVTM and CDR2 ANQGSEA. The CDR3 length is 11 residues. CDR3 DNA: TGCAGCGTTGCTAGGCTAGACATTCAGTACTTC. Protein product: CSVARLDIQYF. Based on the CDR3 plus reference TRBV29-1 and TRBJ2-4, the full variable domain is SAVISQKPSRDICQRGTSLTIQCQVDSQVTMMFWYRQQPGQSLTLIATANQGSEATYESGFVIDKFPISRPNLTFSTLTVSNMSPEDSSIYLCSVARLDIQYFGAGTRLSVL.